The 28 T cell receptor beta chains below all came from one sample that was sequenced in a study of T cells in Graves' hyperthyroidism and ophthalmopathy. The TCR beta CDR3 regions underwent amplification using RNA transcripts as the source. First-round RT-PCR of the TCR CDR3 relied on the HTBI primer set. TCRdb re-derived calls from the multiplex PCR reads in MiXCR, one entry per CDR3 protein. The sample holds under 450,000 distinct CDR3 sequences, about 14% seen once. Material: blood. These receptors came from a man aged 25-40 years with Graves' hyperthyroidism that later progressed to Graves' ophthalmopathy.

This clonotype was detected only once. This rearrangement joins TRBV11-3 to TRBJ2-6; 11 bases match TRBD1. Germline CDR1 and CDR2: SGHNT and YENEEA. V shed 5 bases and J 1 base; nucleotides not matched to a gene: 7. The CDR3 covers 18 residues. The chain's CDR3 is CASSRRTGGRSGANVLTF. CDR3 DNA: TGTGCCAGCAGCCGTAGGACAGGGGGCCGGTCTGGGGCCAACGTCCTGACTTTC.

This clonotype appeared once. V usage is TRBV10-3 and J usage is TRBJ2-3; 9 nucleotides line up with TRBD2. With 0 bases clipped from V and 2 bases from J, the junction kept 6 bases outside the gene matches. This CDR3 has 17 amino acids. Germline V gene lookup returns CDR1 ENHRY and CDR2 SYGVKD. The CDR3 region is CAISESDSGGITDTQYF. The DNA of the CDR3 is TGTGCCATCAGTGAGTCCGATAGCGGGGGTATCACAGATACGCAGTATTTT.

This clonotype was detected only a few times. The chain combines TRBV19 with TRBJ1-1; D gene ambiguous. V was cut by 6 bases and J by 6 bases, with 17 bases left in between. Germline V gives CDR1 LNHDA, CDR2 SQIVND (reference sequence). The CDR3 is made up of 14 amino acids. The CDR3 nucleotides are TGTGCCAGTAGGCCGGGCCCCTATCGGGCTGAAGCTTTCTTT. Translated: CASRPGPYRAEAFF.

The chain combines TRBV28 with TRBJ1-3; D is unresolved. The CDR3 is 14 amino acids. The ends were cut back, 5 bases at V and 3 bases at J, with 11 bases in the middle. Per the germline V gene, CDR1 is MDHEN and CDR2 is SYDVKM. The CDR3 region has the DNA TGTGCCAGCAGTACCCGTTTTGATGGAAACACCATATATTTT. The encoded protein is CASSTRFDGNTIYF.

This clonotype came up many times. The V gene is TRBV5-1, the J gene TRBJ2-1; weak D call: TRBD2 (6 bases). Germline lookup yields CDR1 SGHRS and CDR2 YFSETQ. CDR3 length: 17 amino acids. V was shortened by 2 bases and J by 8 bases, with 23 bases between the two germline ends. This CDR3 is CASSFRAPGQGGDEQFF. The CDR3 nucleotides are TGCGCCAGCAGCTTCCGTGCCCCAGGACAAGGCGGGGATGAGCAGTTCTTC.

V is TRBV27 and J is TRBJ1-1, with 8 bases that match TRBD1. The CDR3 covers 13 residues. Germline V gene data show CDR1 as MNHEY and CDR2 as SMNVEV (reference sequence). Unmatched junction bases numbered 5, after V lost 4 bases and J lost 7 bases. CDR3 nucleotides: TGTGCCAGCAGTTCCATGACAGGGGATGAAGCTTTCTTT. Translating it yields CASSSMTGDEAFF.

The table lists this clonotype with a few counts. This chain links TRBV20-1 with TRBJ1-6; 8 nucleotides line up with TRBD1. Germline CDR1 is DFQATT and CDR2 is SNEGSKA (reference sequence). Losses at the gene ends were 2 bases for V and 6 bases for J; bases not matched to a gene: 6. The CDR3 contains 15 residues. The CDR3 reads CSARQGATLNSPLHF. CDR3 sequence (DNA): TGCAGTGCTAGACAGGGGGCCACCCTTAATTCACCCCTCCACTTT.

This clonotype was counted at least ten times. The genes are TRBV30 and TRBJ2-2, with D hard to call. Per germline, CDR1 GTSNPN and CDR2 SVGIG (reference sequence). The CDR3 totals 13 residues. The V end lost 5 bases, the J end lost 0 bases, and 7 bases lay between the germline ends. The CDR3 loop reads CAWGRPNTGELFF. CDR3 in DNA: TGTGCCTGGGGACGGCCGAACACCGGGGAGCTGTTTTTT. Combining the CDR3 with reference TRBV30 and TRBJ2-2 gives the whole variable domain SQTIHQWPATLVQPVGSPLSLECTVEGTSNPNLYWYRQAAGRGLQLLFYSVGIGQISSEVPQNLSASRPQDRQFILSSKKLLLSDSGFYLCAWGRPNTGELFFGEGSRLTVL.

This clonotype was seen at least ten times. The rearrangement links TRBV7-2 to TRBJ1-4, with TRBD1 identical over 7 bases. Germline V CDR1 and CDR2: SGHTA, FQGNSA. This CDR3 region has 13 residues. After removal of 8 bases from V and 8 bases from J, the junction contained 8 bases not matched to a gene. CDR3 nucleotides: TGTGCCAGCCGGACAGGCTGGGAAGAAAAACTGTTTTTT. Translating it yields CASRTGWEEKLFF.

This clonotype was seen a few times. The CDR3 loop reads CAWSPGGWDTQYF. CDR3 DNA: TGTGCCTGGAGTCCCGGGGGCTGGGATACGCAGTATTTT. The rearrangement uses TRBV30 and TRBJ2-3; D may be TRBD1 or TRBD2 (6 bases each). Per the germline V gene, CDR1 is GTSNPN and CDR2 is SVGIG (reference sequence). The V gene lost 2 bases and the J gene lost 6 bases, with 12 bases spanning the gap. CDR3 length: 13 amino acids.

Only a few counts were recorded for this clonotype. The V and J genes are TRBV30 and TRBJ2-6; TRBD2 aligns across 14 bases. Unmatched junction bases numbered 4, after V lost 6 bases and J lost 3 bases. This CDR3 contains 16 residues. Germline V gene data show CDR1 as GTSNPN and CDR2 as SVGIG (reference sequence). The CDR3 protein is CACLGLAGVGANVLTF. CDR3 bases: TGTGCCTGCCTGGGACTAGCGGGGGTTGGGGCCAACGTCCTGACTTTC.

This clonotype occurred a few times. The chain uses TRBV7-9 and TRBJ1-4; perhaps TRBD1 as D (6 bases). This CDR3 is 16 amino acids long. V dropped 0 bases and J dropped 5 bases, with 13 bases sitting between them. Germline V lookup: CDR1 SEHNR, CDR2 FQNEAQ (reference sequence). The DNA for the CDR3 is TGTGCCAGCAGCTTAGCACAGGGCGGAGGGAATGAAAAACTGTTTTTT. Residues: CASSLAQGGGNEKLFF.

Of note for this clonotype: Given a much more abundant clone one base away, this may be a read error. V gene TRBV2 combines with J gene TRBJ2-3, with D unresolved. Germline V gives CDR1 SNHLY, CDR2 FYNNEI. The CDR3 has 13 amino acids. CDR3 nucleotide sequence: TGTGCCAGCTTTAGTGGCTACACAGATGCGCAGTATTTT. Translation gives CASFSGYTDAQYF.

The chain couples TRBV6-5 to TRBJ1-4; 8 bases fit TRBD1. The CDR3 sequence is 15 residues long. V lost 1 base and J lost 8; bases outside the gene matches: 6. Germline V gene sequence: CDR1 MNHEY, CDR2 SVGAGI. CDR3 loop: CASSYFGTGEEKLFF. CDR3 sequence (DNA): TGTGCCAGCAGTTACTTCGGGACAGGAGAGGAAAAACTGTTTTTT.

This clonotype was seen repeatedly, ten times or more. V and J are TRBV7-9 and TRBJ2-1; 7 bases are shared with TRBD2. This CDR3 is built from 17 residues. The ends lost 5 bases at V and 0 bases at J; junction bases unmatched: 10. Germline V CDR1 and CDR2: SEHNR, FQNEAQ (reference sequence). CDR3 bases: TGTGCCAGCAGCCCGGTGGGGGGGGAAAGCTCCTACAATGAGCAGTTCTTC. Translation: CASSPVGGESSYNEQFF.

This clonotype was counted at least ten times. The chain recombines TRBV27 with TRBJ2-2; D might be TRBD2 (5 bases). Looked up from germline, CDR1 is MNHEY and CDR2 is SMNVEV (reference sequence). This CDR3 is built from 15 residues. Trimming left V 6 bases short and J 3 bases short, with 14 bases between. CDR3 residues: CASSSPSRDTGELFF. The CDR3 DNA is TGTGCCAGCAGCTCTCCCTCGAGGGACACCGGGGAGCTGTTTTTT.

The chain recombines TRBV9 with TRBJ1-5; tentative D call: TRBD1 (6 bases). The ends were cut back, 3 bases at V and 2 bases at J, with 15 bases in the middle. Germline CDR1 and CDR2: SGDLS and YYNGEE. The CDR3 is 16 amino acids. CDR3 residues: CASSAGGANRNQPQHF. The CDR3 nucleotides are TGTGCCAGCAGCGCCGGGGGGGCGAATCGCAATCAGCCCCAGCATTTT.

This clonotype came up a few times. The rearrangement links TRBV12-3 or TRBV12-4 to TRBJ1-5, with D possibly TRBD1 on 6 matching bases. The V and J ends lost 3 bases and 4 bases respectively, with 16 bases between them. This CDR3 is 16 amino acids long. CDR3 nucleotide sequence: TGTGCCAGCAGTTTCGGGGTGCGGGGGGCTAATCAGCCCCAGCATTTT. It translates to CASSFGVRGANQPQHF.

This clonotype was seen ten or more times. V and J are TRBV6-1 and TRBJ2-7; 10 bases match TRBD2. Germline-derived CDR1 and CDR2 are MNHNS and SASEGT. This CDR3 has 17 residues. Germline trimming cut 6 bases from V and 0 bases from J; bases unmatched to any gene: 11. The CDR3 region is CASRSGGAISSSYEQYF. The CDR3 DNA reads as TGTGCCAGCAGGAGCGGGGGGGCCATATCTAGCTCCTACGAGCAGTACTTC.

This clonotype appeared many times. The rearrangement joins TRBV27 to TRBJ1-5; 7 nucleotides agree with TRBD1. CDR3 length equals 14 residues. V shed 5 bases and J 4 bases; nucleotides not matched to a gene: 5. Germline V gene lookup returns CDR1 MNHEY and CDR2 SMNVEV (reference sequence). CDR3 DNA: TGTGCCAGCAGTACGGGACAGACTAATCAGCCCCAGCATTTT. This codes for CASSTGQTNQPQHF.

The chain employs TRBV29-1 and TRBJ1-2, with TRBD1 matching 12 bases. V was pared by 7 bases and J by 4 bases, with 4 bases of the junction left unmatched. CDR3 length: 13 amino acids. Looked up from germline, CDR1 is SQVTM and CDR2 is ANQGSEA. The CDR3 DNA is TGCAGCGGCGGGACAGGGGGCAGCTATGGCTACACCTTC. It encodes CSGGTGGSYGYTF.

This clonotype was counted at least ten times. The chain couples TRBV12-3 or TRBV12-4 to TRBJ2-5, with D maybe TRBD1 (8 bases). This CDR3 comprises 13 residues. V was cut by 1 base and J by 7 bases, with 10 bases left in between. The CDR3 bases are TGTGCCAGCAGTTTAGACAGGGGGGGGACCCAGTACTTC. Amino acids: CASSLDRGGTQYF.

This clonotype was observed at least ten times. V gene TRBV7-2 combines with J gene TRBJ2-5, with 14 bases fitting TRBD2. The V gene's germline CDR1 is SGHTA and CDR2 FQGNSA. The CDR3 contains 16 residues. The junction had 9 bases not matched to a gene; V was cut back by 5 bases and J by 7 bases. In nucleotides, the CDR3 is TGTGCCAGCAGCCCGACTAGCGGGGGGGCCATGGGGACCCAGTACTTC. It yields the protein CASSPTSGGAMGTQYF.

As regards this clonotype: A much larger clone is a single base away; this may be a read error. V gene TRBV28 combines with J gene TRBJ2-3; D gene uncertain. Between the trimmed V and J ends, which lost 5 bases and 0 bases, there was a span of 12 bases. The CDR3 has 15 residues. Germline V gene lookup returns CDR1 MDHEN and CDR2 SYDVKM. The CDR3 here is CASSTLLMSTDTQYF. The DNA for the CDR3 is TGTGCCAGCAGTACCCTCCTGATGAGCACAGATACGCAGTATTTT. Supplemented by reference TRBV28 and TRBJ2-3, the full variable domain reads DVKVTQSSRYLVKRTGEKVFLECVQDMDHENMFWYRQDPGLGLRLIYFSYDVKMKEKGDIPEGYSVSREKKERFSLILESASTNQTSMYLCASSTLLMSTDTQYFGPGTRLTVL.

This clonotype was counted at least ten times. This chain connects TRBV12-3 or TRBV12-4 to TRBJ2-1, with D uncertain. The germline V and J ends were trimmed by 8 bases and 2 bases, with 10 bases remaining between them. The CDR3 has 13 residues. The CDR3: CASSFLAYNEQFF. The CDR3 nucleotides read TGTGCCAGCTCGTTCCTCGCCTACAATGAGCAGTTCTTC.

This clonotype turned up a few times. The CDR3 here is CSARFSANEKLFF. As DNA, the CDR3 is TGCAGTGCTAGGTTCTCGGCTAATGAAAAACTGTTTTTT. This chain uses TRBV20-1 with TRBJ1-4, with D hard to call. The germline CDR1 and CDR2 sequences are DFQATT and SNEGSKA (reference sequence). Trimming pared 3 bases from V and 3 bases from J, leaving 8 bases between. The CDR3 is 13 residues long.

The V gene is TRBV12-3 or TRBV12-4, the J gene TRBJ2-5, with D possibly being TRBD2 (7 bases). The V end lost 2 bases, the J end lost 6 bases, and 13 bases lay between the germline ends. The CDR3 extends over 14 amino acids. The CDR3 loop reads CASSLRGGRKTQYF. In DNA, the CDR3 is TGTGCCAGCAGTTTAAGGGGGGGGCGGAAGACCCAGTACTTC.

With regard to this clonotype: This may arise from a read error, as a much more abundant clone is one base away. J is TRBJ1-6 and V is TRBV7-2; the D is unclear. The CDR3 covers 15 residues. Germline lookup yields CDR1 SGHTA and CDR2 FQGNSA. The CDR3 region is CASSPPRRPNSPFHF. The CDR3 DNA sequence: TGTGCCAGCAGCCCCCCTCGGCGGCCCAATTCACCCTTCCACTTT.